The entry below gives a single TCR beta chain sequence along with its context. There is no known antigen for this receptor. Per-nucleotide qualities are absent, and no much larger clonotype sits a single base away. This sample was included in a study of response to subunit inactivated influenza vaccine listed by TCRdb under 2018. Turning to the overall study: Deep quantitative profiling of the T cell receptor repertoire was used in the study to follow responses to a trivalent subunit inactivated influenza vaccine.

Library preparation was by RT-PCR. The sequencer was an Illumina HiSeq 2500. Through fastp at Q25 and MiXCR, TCRdb rebuilt clones from the public reads, retaining in-frame beta chains. Each CDR3 protein appears once, grouped with its most common genes and DNA. Within this sample are about 480,000 distinct CDR3 sequences, with around 25% of them counted one time only. The ten top clones hold under 2.5% of the sample. The paper as a whole reports these results and caveats: The authors proposed that each seasonal influenza vaccination may bring in only a limited number of new T cells.

The sequence came from a man aged 50-60 years who received an inactivated influenza vaccine. Donor details come from another sample of the same person, matched by shared clones. The sequencing here drew on CD4+ T cells sorted from PBMCs, taken 5 days after vaccination.

The sequenced DNA is TGTGCCAGCAGTTCGTCCCCCCGGCGGGACTGGGGAGAGACCCAGTACTTC. Translated, this is CASSSSPRRDWGETQYF. The sequence joins TRBV28 to TRBJ2-5; the D gene is possibly TRBD2, with 6 bases matching. The CDR3 sequence holds 17 residues, the cysteine and phenylalanine included. Just the 51-base CDR3 DNA is kept, in frame starting at base 1. Cut back by 4 bases and 4 bases, the V and J ends lie 22 bases apart. The germline V gene sets CDR1 to MDHEN and CDR2 to SYDVKM.